The present T cell receptor (beta chain) was sequenced within a study of cytomegalovirus exposure and HLA in healthy donors (dated by TCRdb to about 2017). Background for the entire study: An earlier analysis of fewer than 750 of the donors reported 276 Gb of sequence data and 95 million to 140 million unique TCR beta sequences obtained from approximately 180 million T cells. An early release that covered fewer than 800 HLA-typed donors contained around 300 gigabases of sequencing data and 65 million to 100 million unique TCR sequences. Of the roughly 400 genotyped donors, approximately 83% fell in the genetic ancestry cluster associated with self-reported Caucasian donors. The study was designed to test whether signatures of past pathogen exposure could be identified by cataloging public T cell receptors. The study used immunosequencing to profile the T cell repertoires of 666 subjects and linked those repertoires to cytomegalovirus serostatus. Besides the first cohort of roughly 660 subjects, a separate validation cohort made up of 120 different subjects was used. The study combined high-throughput TCR immunosequencing, statistical association of individual TCRs with disease status, and machine learning to predict cytomegalovirus infection status. In a later analysis, previously published TCR beta repertoires from about 640 donors were re-analyzed and high-resolution HLA genotyping was added so that TCR occurrence patterns could be studied. Rather than drawing on any new phenotypic data, the later analysis identified candidate immune exposures from TCR beta sequences and the way those sequences occurred across donors. To decide whether each TCR beta V gene segment behaved as functional or pseudogenic, an earlier analysis of approximately 620 of the donors relied on high-throughput TCR beta sequencing. Donor age, sex, ethnicity and CMV serostatus were compiled together with the repertoire data. A later genetic analysis took genome-wide SNP genotypes for 398 of the 666 donors and used that subset as a discovery cohort. All discovery cohort repertoires had been generated using a single sequencing platform. Class I and class II HLA loci were covered by the typing at four-digit resolution. The number of donors typed differed by locus, with roughly 629-640 for A, B, C, DRB1 and DQB1, over 500 for DQA1, over 600 for DPA1, and some 440 for DPB1. Because of strong linkage in the cohort, a handful of DR-DQ haplotypes were treated as single units for association and clustering. Among 398 genotyped donors of the cohort, an average of 235,054 unique TCR beta nucleotide sequences were sequenced per donor, roughly 20% of them non-productive. Study-wide conclusions, independent of this receptor: According to a later analysis, most CMV-associated TCR beta chains appeared to be HLA-restricted, and the HLA associations seemed to be driven largely by CMV exposure. In a later analysis, the rate of TCR association differed among HLA loci, with DRB1 alleles having the most associated TCRs and HLA-C alleles having the fewest. In a later analysis, several top co-occurrence clusters were reported to appear linked to parvovirus B19, influenza, CMV and Epstein-Barr virus. A later analysis associated about 17,000 TCR beta sequences with specific HLA alleles at a false discovery rate of 0.05. A later genetic analysis associated a missense DCLRE1C variant with V-gene and J-gene trimming of TCR beta chains, and an independent cohort replicated the association. In the study, some 160 TCR beta chains were listed as associated with cytomegalovirus. The earlier analysis of approximately 540 of the donors excluded some 15 rarely observed V segments, including chromosome 9 orphons, because counts were too low. An earlier analysis of around 600 of the donors showed that most TCR beta V segments appeared in productive rearrangements either about 87% or about 30% of the time, which broadly matched IMGT annotations. Because some donors lacked HLA typing at each locus, the association tests relied only on the typed subset. According to the authors, the approach could potentially be generalized to other disease states and immunological phenotypes. When HLA alleles, especially DR and DQ, strongly co-occurred, attributing TCR associations to individual alleles was difficult. Linkage disequilibrium might explain the correlated functional status among segregating V segments, but an unknown experimental factor could not be excluded. In this cohort, only TCR beta chains were sequenced, and detectable features were limited by the absence of alpha or paired-chain data. Most TCR sequences were seen in very few donors, while some public TCRs were found in many individuals. In a later analysis, HLA-associated TCR beta chains were found to be more clonally expanded and to have lower generation probabilities than equally common non-associated chains. Roughly uniform sequencing depth across donors was assumed in presence/absence analyses, although this assumption may not hold. CMV serostatus was the only immune exposure information available for the cohort. Some IMGT-functional V segments, including TRBV6-2 and TRBV6-3, could not be distinguished by the 87-base-pair reads and were therefore excluded. A further reported finding was that TCR beta sequences accurately predicted the HLA-A and HLA-B alleles for most subjects in the first cohort. A cluster of highly shared sequence variants was judged likely to represent a technical artifact of the sequencing pipeline. In a later genetic analysis, fewer N-insertions in productive TCRs were reported among donors in an Asian-associated ancestry cluster than the approximately 710-donor mean. A few of the identified cytomegalovirus-associated TCR beta chains were confirmed in vitro to be specific for cytomegalovirus antigens. In both the original and validation cohorts, the classifier was reported to diagnose cytomegalovirus status with high specificity and sensitivity.

The cohort was made up of approximately 700 healthy bone marrow donors. At the time of sampling, every cohort member was nominally healthy, though immune exposures that went unrecorded were likely present. The donor was CMV seronegative and belonged to the group of 350 or so seronegative cohort members. A peripheral blood sample was provided by each donor, and peripheral blood mononuclear cells were used for TCR beta sequencing. Genomic DNA was extracted from the blood cell samples with the Qiagen DNeasy Blood Extraction Kit. CDR1 and CDR2 are drawn from the germline V gene: LGHNA, YNFKEQ. The CDR3 has 14 amino acids, counting the end cysteine and phenylalanine. The entry retains the CDR3 DNA only, 42 bases that are in frame from base 1. Library construction relied on the immunoSEQ multiplex PCR assay. A mixture of 60 forward primers for TCR Vbeta segments and 13 reverse primers for TCR Jbeta segments was used in the multiplex PCR. The CDR3 region of rearranged TCR beta genes was amplified from genomic DNA by a multiplex PCR assay. The amplified TCR beta libraries were sequenced on the Illumina HiSeq System as 87-base-pair reads. Regarding the original processing steps: A later analysis tallied 75 million to 85 million unique TCR beta chains across the roughly 610 repertoires, and 10 million to 11 million of those chains were shared by two or more donors. To remove PCR and sequencing errors, raw reads were error-corrected and collapsed into unique sequences using a nearest-neighbor algorithm that merged closely related sequences. Alignment of CDR3 sequences to IMGT reference sequences was used to assign V, D and J gene segments. For a sequence to be retained, a match of at least six nucleotides to both a V gene segment and a J gene segment was required. Rearrangements were classified as productive when the CDR3 lacked stop codons and remained in frame with V and J, and all other rearrangements were classified as non-productive. Following IMGT convention, CDR3 was defined as the stretch from the second conserved V-encoded cysteine to the conserved J-encoded phenylalanine. Sequences without an unambiguous match to a single V gene segment were excluded from the earlier analysis of a few hundred of the donors. An earlier analysis of a few hundred of the donors classified V segments as functional when productive rearrangements were above 56.7% and as segregating when the standard deviation between donors was above 5%. A statistical classification framework was built for diagnosing cytomegalovirus status from the catalog of TCR beta chain sequences. V and J gene assignment, in a later analysis, came from comparing TCR nucleotide sequences with IMGT/GENE-DB human TR gene sequences. In a later analysis, CDR3 sequences and most-parsimonious VDJ recombination scenarios were assigned using the TCRdist pipeline. A later analysis defined each TCR beta chain by its CDR3 amino acid sequence plus V-gene family, and excluded reads lacking a unique V-gene family. As a way to deal with suspected cross-contamination and a sequencing artifact, a later analysis dropped 500 to 700 nucleotide sequences that were highly shared and had low generation probability. In a later analysis, a clonal expansion index for each public chain was calculated from normalized within-repertoire ranks of inferred template counts. In a later analysis, generation probabilities were computed using a VDJ recombination model fitted to out-of-frame rearrangements, and the results were checked against IGoR. In a later analysis, TCR-TCR, TCR-HLA and TCR-CMV co-occurrence was scored with hypergeometric tests, and a repertoire-size bias correction was applied to TCR pairs. To estimate false discovery rates, a later analysis permuted the HLA or CMV assignments 20 times. In a later analysis, co-occurring TCRs were grouped using DBSCAN, and TCRdist sequence similarity was added for clustering within HLA-allele-positive subsets. For co-occurrence clustering, repertoires with fewer than 30,000 or more than 120,000 public chains were excluded, along with 5 or 6 repertoires with anomalous nucleotide sharing. TCRdb's version of the immuneACCESS table is confined to in-frame rearrangements and falls short of the full clone set. An unresolved V gene accounts for under half of the shortfall where checked; the remainder is of unknown origin. D and trimming come from the DNA, and the V and J calls and clone size come from that table. This sample lists more than 70,000 clones; 76% were detected once. 3% to 3.5% of the sample belongs to the ten largest clones.

Remarks on this clone: The specificity of this receptor is unknown. No much larger clone exists at a distance of one base, and base qualities are not known.

The clonotype was recovered from a man in his forties in good health and CMV-seronegative. Sequencing used PBMCs. The chain joins TRBV4-2 to TRBJ2-5; the D segment cannot be called with confidence. The end of the DNA is better explained by TRBJ2-7, so the J call may be wrong. The nucleotides are TGTGCCAGCAGCCAAGAGCGCACCACCTACGAGCAGTACTTC. Its amino acids are CASSQERTTYEQYF.